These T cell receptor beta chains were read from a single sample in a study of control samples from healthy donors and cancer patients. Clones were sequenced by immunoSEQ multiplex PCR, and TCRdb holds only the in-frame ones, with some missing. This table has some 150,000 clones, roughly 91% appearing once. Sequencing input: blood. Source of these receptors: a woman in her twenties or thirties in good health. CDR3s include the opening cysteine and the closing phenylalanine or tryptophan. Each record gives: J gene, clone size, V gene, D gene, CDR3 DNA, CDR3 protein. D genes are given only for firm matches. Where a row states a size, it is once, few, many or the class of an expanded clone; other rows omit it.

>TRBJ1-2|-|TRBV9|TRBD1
TGTGCCAGCAGCACGAGGACAGGCAACTATGGCTACACCTTC
CASSTRTGNYGYTF
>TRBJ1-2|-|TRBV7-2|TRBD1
TGTGCCAGCAGCCGGGGACAGGCTAACTATGGCTACACCTTC
CASSRGQANYGYTF
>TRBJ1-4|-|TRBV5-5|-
TGTGCCAGCAGCTTGGTGGCCGGGGTAAGAGAAAAACTGTTTTTT
CASSLVAGVREKLFF
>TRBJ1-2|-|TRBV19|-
TGTGCCAGTAGTATGAGAGGGCAGGTCTCCTATGGCTACACCTTC
CASSMRGQVSYGYTF
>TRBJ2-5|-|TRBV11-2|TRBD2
TGTGCCAGCAGCTTAGAGGGAGGGCGGGAGACCCAGTACTTC
CASSLEGGRETQYF
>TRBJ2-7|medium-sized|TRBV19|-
TGTGCCAGTAGTATAGGCCGGGAACCTTTATACGAGCAGTACTTC
CASSIGREPLYEQYF
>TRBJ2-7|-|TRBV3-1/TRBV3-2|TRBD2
TGTGCCAGCAGCCGTGGACTAGCGGGGATTTCCTACGAGCAGTACTTC
CASSRGLAGISYEQYF
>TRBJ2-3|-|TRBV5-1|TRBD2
TGCGCCAGCAGCTTGACTAGCGGGAGCACAGATACGCAGTATTTT
CASSLTSGSTDTQYF
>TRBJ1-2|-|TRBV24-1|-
TGTGCCACCAGTGATCCCCAGGGACATGGCTACACCTTC
CATSDPQGHGYTF
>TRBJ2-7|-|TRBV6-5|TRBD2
TGTGCCAGCAGAAATCTAGCGGGGGGGCCCTACGAGCAGTACTTC
CASRNLAGGPYEQYF
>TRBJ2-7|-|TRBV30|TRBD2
TGTGCCTGGCGGACTAGCGGAGCCTACGAGCAGTACTTC
CAWRTSGAYEQYF
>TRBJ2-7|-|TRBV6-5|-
TGTGCCAGCAGTTACTCGGGAGAGCAGTACTTC
CASSYSGEQYF
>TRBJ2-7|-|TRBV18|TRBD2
TGTGCCAGCTCACCCATCGGGGGGGCTCGAGAGCAGTACTTC
CASSPIGGAREQYF
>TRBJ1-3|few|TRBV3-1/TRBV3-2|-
TGTGCCAGCAGCCAAGGTCTGGGGATCTCTGGAAACACCATATATTTT
CASSQGLGISGNTIYF
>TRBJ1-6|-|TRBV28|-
TGTGCCAGCAGTTTATGGGGGGTGAGGAATTCACCCCTCCACTTT
CASSLWGVRNSPLHF
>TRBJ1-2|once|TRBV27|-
TGTGCCAGCAGTTTATCGGGGGGTGGTGCCTACACCTTC
CASSLSGGGAYTF
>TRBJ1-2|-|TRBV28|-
TGTGCCAGCAGCTCGGCCCGCTATGGCTACACCTTC
CASSSARYGYTF
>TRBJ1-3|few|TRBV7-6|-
TGTGCCAGCAGCTTAGGGACAGCGAACTCTGGAAACACCATATATTTT
CASSLGTANSGNTIYF
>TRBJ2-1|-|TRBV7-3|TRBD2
TGTGCCAGCAGCTTATGGTCGGGACTAGCGGGGGTAAATGAGCAGTTCTTC
CASSLWSGLAGVNEQFF
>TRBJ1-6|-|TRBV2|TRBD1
TGTGCCAGCAGTGTGGGACAGGGGTATTCACCCCTCCACTTT
CASSVGQGYSPLHF